This T cell receptor beta chain was documented in a study of T cell clonality in common variable immunodeficiency. Study-wide findings and caveats: What drives increased CVID clonality needs T cell subpopulation sequencing.

The V gene lost 3 bases and the J gene lost 0 bases, with 5 bases spanning the gap. There are 14 residues in the CDR3. The germline V gene encodes CDR1 MNHEY and CDR2 SVGEGT. The repertoire was sequenced with immunoSEQ multiplex PCR; TCRdb's copy has only in-frame clones and lacks some. The specimen has tens of thousands of clones, none found just once. This clone appeared many times. Its antigen is unknown. The read finishes 3 residues shy of the CDR3 end, and the germline J gene is used to complete it. The specimen was peripheral blood mononuclear cells. The receptor was derived from a person aged 18 to 75 in good health. The chain links TRBV6-2 or TRBV6-3 to TRBJ2-2; D uncertain. Partial CDR3 DNA: TGTGCCAGCAGTTATCGGGCGAACACCGGGGAG. It translates to CASSYRANTGE. In full, the CDR3 is CASSYRANTGELFF.